The source of this T cell receptor beta chain is a study of Ad26.COV2.S vaccination and SARS-CoV-2 variants. Whole-study context: Into the muscle, Ad26.COV2.S was dosed once or twice, 56 days apart. The study, taken as a whole, reports: Ad26.COV2.S recipients had broader spike-specific TCRs (P = 0.0014). Comparable non-spike TCR breadth was observed in vaccine and placebo recipients.

This CDR3 is 12 amino acids long. CDR1 and CDR2 from the germline V gene are GTSNPN and SVGIG (reference sequence). V lost 5 bases to trimming and J lost 6 bases, with 13 bases between them. This clone has just a few counts. The antigen is not known. This table comes from immunoSEQ multiplex PCR, and its TCRdb copy is limited to in-frame clones, with some not included. Seen here are about 480,000 clones, roughly nine tenths observed once, and the top ten hold 10% to 15%. Stated treatment: roughly 18 received Ad26.COV2.S at low or high dose, single or two shots; roughly 5 received placebo; per-sample allocation not given. On day 63 after the first injection, vaccine and placebo recipients gave samples.

The material sequenced was peripheral blood, taken in a trial of Ad26.COV2.S vaccine versus placebo. The J gene is TRBJ1-1, the V gene TRBV30; D may be TRBD1 (6 bases). The sequence derives from a person between 18 and 59 years old who received the Ad26.COV2.S COVID-19 vaccine or a placebo. The CDR3, as DNA: TGTGCCTGGTCCGGACAGTTAGCTGAAGCTTTCTTT. It translates to CAWSGQLAEAFF.